The 28 T cell receptor beta chains listed next were all sequenced from one sample in a study of spatial heterogeneity in lung cancer. One entry per CDR3 protein results from TCRdb running MiXCR on the 5' RACE reads. The table shows fewer than 45,000 distinct CDR3 sequences, with approximately 6.8% occurring only once. Described time point: sample taken at primary tumor resection. The sample consisted of PBMCs, taken at surgery. Every receptor here comes from a female donor with early-stage non-small cell lung cancer.

To note about this clonotype: A much larger clone differs from this one at a single base, so this may be a read error. The gene calls are TRBV28 and TRBJ2-1, with 7 bases matching TRBD1. CDR1 is MDHEN, CDR2 SYDVKM, per germline. This CDR3 is 17 amino acids long. V shed 6 bases and J 0 bases; nucleotides not matched to a gene: 11. CDR3 protein: CASSPTTGTISYNEQFF. DNA of the CDR3: TGTGCCAGCAGCCCAACGACAGGGACAATCTCCTACAATGAGCAGTTCTTC.

In this sample, this clonotype turned up many times. V and J are TRBV3-1 and TRBJ1-1, with 8 bases identical to TRBD1. This CDR3 is 15 amino acids long. CDR1 and CDR2 (germline): LGHDT, YNNKEL (reference sequence). The V and J ends lost 4 bases and 5 bases, in that order; junction bases with no gene match: 9. CDR3 amino acids: CASSPSDRGVTEAFF. The CDR3 nucleotides are TGTGCCAGCAGCCCCAGTGACAGGGGCGTAACTGAAGCTTTCTTT. Drawing the rest from reference TRBV3-1 and TRBJ1-1, the complete variable domain is DTAVSQTPKYLVTQMGNDKSIKCEQNLGHDTMYWYKQDSKKFLKIMFSYNNKELIINETVPNRFSPKSPDKAHLNLHINSLELGDSAVYFCASSPSDRGVTEAFFGQGTRLTVV.

This clonotype was recorded at least ten times. The CDR3 sequence: CASSLPPGGGNSPLHF. DNA of the CDR3: TGTGCCAGCAGCTTACCACCGGGAGGGGGCAATTCACCCCTCCACTTT. The V call is TRBV7-9, the J call TRBJ1-6, with TRBD1 matching 7 bases. CDR1 and CDR2 (germline): SEHNR, FQNEAQ (reference sequence). J lost 7 bases, V lost 2 bases, and 8 bases had no gene match. The CDR3 extends over 16 amino acids.

At least ten counts were recorded for this clonotype. The chain joins TRBV7-9 to TRBJ1-2, with D hard to call. Trimming cost V 2 bases and J 5 bases, with 9 bases left between them. CDR1 and CDR2 (germline): SEHNR, FQNEAQ (reference sequence). The CDR3 runs to 13 residues. The CDR3 sequence is CASSLPGSYGYTF. The CDR3 DNA is TGTGCCAGCAGCTTACCCGGGAGTTATGGCTACACCTTC.

The DNA for the CDR3 is TGCGCCAGCAGCTTGGGTCCAGGGACAGGGAATCAGCCCCAGCATTTT. Protein: CASSLGPGTGNQPQHF. The chain links TRBV5-1 to TRBJ1-5; 9 bases map to TRBD1. The germline V gene encodes CDR1 SGHRS and CDR2 YFSETQ. The trim removed 0 bases at V and 4 bases at J, leaving 5 bases unmatched. CDR3 length: 16 amino acids.

This clonotype was detected ten times or more. This chain connects TRBV29-1 to TRBJ2-1; 7 bases align to TRBD2. Trimming took 5 bases from V and 4 from J; bases not matched to a gene: 2. This CDR3 is 12 amino acids long. Looked up from germline, CDR1 is SQVTM and CDR2 is ANQGSEA. CDR3 DNA: TGCAGCGTTAATAGCGGGTACAATGAGCAGTTCTTC. This encodes CSVNSGYNEQFF.

Ten or more counts support this clonotype. The chain couples TRBV5-1 to TRBJ1-2; D may be TRBD1 (5 bases). The CDR3 loop spans 12 amino acids. The ends were cut back, 0 bases at V and 5 bases at J, with 5 bases in the middle. The germline gives CDR1 SGHRS, CDR2 YFSETQ. The CDR3 DNA reads TGCGCCAGCAGCTTGGAGGGGTATGGCTACACCTTC. Its translation: CASSLEGYGYTF. The whole variable domain, remainder taken from reference TRBV5-1 and TRBJ1-2, is KAGVTQTPRYLIKTRGQQVTLSCSPISGHRSVSWYQQTPGQGLQFLFEYFSETQRNKGNFPGRFSGRQFSNSRSEMNVSTLELGDSALYLCASSLEGYGYTFGSGTRLTVV.

On this clonotype: A much more abundant neighbour one base away suggests this may be a read error. The chain uses TRBV20-1 and TRBJ2-1; D is perhaps TRBD2 (5 bases). Germline V gives CDR1 DFQATT, CDR2 SNEGSKA (reference sequence). The CDR3 runs to 12 residues. Trimming shortened V by 7 bases and J by 6 bases, and 13 bases separated the two germline ends. The CDR3 DNA reads as TGCAGTGTATTGGACTTATCCAATGAGCAGTTCTTC. This codes for CSVLDLSNEQFF.

This clonotype was counted only a few times. The CDR3 DNA reads as TGTGCCAGCAGTTTAGTTTTTCGGCAGACCCTGGGAGCTTTCTTT. Translated, it gives CASSLVFRQTLGAFF. The V call is TRBV12-3 or TRBV12-4, the J call TRBJ1-1; the D is unclear. Trimming shortened V by 1 base and J by 10 bases, and 19 bases separated the two germline ends. CDR3 size: 15 residues.

The chain joins TRBV20-1 to TRBJ1-2; D is possibly TRBD1 (5 bases). This CDR3 contains 12 residues. CDR1 DFQATT and CDR2 SNEGSKA come from the germline V gene (reference sequence). V was shortened by 5 bases and J by 4 bases, with 11 bases between the two germline ends. DNA of the CDR3: TGCAGTGCTCCCCAGGGTGGCTATGGCTACACCTTC. Protein: CSAPQGGYGYTF.

This clonotype was seen many times. The chain carries TRBV7-2 and TRBJ2-3; D is undetermined. This CDR3 comprises 13 residues. Germline CDR1 and CDR2: SGHTA and FQGNSA. Trimming shortened V by 3 bases and J by 4 bases, and 8 bases separated the two germline ends. In DNA, the CDR3 is TGTGCCAGCAGCTTTATGGGCGCAGATACGCAGTATTTT. As protein: CASSFMGADTQYF.

The rearrangement links TRBV27 to TRBJ2-7; D possibly corresponds to TRBD1 (6 bases). CDR1 and CDR2 from the germline V gene are MNHEY and SMNVEV (reference sequence). Trimming left V 4 bases short and J 6 bases short, with 10 bases between. The CDR3 length is 12 residues. The CDR3 protein is CASSYRAGEQYF. DNA of the CDR3: TGTGCCAGCAGTTACAGGGCGGGCGAGCAGTACTTC.

The J gene is TRBJ1-2, the V gene TRBV6-5; no clear D gene. V lost 2 bases and J 8 bases, leaving 12 bases between the germline ends. There are 13 residues in the CDR3. Germline V gives CDR1 MNHEY, CDR2 SVGAGI. The CDR3 region has the DNA TGTGCCAGCAGTTACCGCCCCTCTTACGGCTACACCTTC. The encoded protein is CASSYRPSYGYTF.

V and J are TRBV20-1 and TRBJ1-1, with 9 bases aligning to TRBD1. CDR1 is DFQATT, CDR2 SNEGSKA, per germline (reference sequence). With V trimmed by 7 bases and J by 10 bases, 13 bases remained unmatched. The CDR3 contains 13 residues. CDR3 nucleotides: TGCAGTGGGGAACTGACAGGGGGTCGCGTAGCTTTCTTT. Translation gives CSGELTGGRVAFF.

There are many counts of this clonotype. This chain connects TRBV20-1 to TRBJ1-1; TRBD1 matches at 11 bases. V lost 6 bases, J lost 11 bases, and 20 bases stayed unmatched. The CDR3 sequence is 16 residues long. In germline, CDR1 is DFQATT, CDR2 SNEGSKA (reference sequence). CDR3 sequence (DNA): TGCAGTGCCGAAGGACAGGGGGCGCTGAATGGCGAAGGGGCTTTCTTT. This translates into CSAEGQGALNGEGAFF.

The table lists this clonotype with many counts. The V and J genes are TRBV6-5 and TRBJ2-6; D is unclear. The V end was cut by 3 bases, the J end by 2 bases, with 5 bases between. Germline V gene lookup returns CDR1 MNHEY and CDR2 SVGAGI. This CDR3 spans 14 amino acids. CDR3 region: CASSYGAGANVLTF. In nucleotides, the CDR3 is TGTGCCAGCAGTTATGGGGCTGGGGCCAACGTCCTGACTTTC.

This clonotype was seen repeatedly, ten times or more. This chain joins TRBV6-5 and TRBJ2-7; tentative D call: TRBD1 (6 bases). Trimming removed 0 bases from V and 0 bases from J, with 9 bases in between. The CDR3 sequence is 15 residues long. The germline V gene encodes CDR1 MNHEY and CDR2 SVGAGI. CDR3 bases: TGTGCCAGCAGTTACTCTACAGGGAGCTCCTACGAGCAGTACTTC. It is translated as CASSYSTGSSYEQYF.

This clonotype was picked up a small number of times. J is TRBJ2-2 and V is TRBV6-2 or TRBV6-3; D is possibly TRBD1 (6 bases). The V end was cut by 9 bases, the J end by 2 bases, with 19 bases between. This CDR3 comprises 16 residues. Germline values: CDR1 MNHEY, CDR2 SVGEGT. The CDR3 loop reads CASSHRTVRNTGELFF. DNA of the CDR3: TGTGCCAGTTCTCACCGGACAGTACGCAACACCGGGGAGCTGTTTTTT.

The rearrangement joins TRBV20-1 to TRBJ2-1; 8 bases match TRBD2. Germline V gene data show CDR1 as DFQATT and CDR2 as SNEGSKA (reference sequence). V trimming: 2 bases; J trimming: 1 base; junction bases outside the gene matches: 4. The CDR3 spans 15 residues. This chain's CDR3 is CSARPPSGSYNEQFF. In DNA, the CDR3 is TGCAGTGCTAGACCTCCTAGCGGGTCCTACAATGAGCAGTTCTTC.

The V call is TRBV20-1, the J call TRBJ1-2; D gene unclear. The ends were cut back, 0 bases at V and 0 bases at J, with 8 bases in the middle. The CDR3 is made up of 14 amino acids. Germline CDR1 reads DFQATT; CDR2 reads SNEGSKA (reference sequence). CDR3: CSARDAGANYGYTF. CDR3 DNA sequence: TGCAGTGCTAGAGATGCCGGAGCTAACTATGGCTACACCTTC.

The chain uses TRBV5-4 and TRBJ2-3; D may be TRBD2 (5 bases). Germline V lookup: CDR1 SGHNT, CDR2 YYREEE (reference sequence). There are 12 residues in the CDR3. Trimming took 4 bases from V and 2 from J, leaving 5 bases between them. The CDR3 nucleotides read TGTGCCAGCAGCCGGGACACAGATACGCAGTATTTT. Its protein product is CASSRDTDTQYF.

This clonotype has at least ten counts. In this CDR3 the conserved last residue, phenylalanine or tryptophan, is missing, so a read error is likely. Because the CDR3's place on the DNA is in doubt, the DNA is left out and the CDR3 is given as listed by TCRdb. V is TRBV20-1 and J is TRBJ2-7; the table's TRBD1 call for D was not verified on the DNA. CDR1 is DFQATT, CDR2 SNEGSKA, per germline (reference sequence). The CDR3 numbers 15 amino acids, ends counted. The CDR3 reads CSARDSGTGLSTLSL.

In this sample, this clonotype turned up many times. The V and J genes are TRBV6-5 and TRBJ2-7; D is perhaps TRBD1 (10 bases). Trimming left V 5 bases short and J 0 bases short, with 20 bases between. Germline values: CDR1 MNHEY, CDR2 SVGAGI. This CDR3 is built from 17 residues. This CDR3 is CASSRGGDRGYSYEQYF. Here the CDR3 DNA reads TGTGCCAGCAGTCGCGGGGGGGACAGGGGATACTCCTACGAGCAGTACTTC.

The J gene is TRBJ2-3, the V gene TRBV6-1; D perhaps matches TRBD2 (7 bases). Trimming left V 8 bases short and J 0 bases short, with 18 bases between. Germline V gene lookup returns CDR1 MNHNS and CDR2 SASEGT. This CDR3 has 16 residues. The CDR3 region is CASGQKGGGSTDTQYF. The CDR3 nucleotides read TGTGCCAGCGGACAGAAGGGGGGAGGGAGCACAGATACGCAGTATTTT.

This clonotype was found a few times. This chain joins TRBV7-2 and TRBJ2-1; the D is unclear. Trimming took 4 bases from V and 2 from J, leaving 15 bases between them. Germline CDR1 SGHTA, CDR2 FQGNSA. This CDR3 is built from 16 residues. CDR3: CASSSPSLPTYNEQFF. In DNA form, the CDR3 reads TGTGCCAGCAGCTCCCCCAGTCTACCAACCTACAATGAGCAGTTCTTC.

This clonotype was seen a handful of times. This rearrangement joins TRBV7-2 to TRBJ1-2, with 7 bases matching TRBD1. The CDR3 runs 14 residues. J lost 2 bases, V lost 5 bases, and 5 bases had no gene match. CDR1 is SGHTA and CDR2 is FQGNSA in the germline V gene. In nucleotides, the CDR3 is TGTGCCAGCAGCCCAGCGGGACAGAACTATGGCTACACCTTC. Translating it yields CASSPAGQNYGYTF.

A few counts support this clonotype. The chain combines TRBV6-2 or TRBV6-3 with TRBJ2-3, with 11 bases fitting TRBD2. CDR1 and CDR2 from the germline V gene are MNHEY and SVGEGT. This CDR3 comprises 17 residues. V lost 2 bases and J lost 3; bases outside the gene matches: 7. In DNA, the CDR3 is TGTGCCAGCAGTTACGACCCGACTAGCGGGACGACAGATACGCAGTATTTT. It translates to CASSYDPTSGTTDTQYF.

This clonotype has ten or more counts. The chain is built from TRBV25-1 and TRBJ2-2; 7 nucleotides agree with TRBD1. From germline, CDR1 is MGHDK and CDR2 SYGVNS. V shed 8 bases and J 0 bases; nucleotides not matched to a gene: 15. CDR3 size: 18 residues. The DNA for the CDR3 is TGTGCCAGCGCCGGCTTTCCCGGGACAGAGACGAACACCGGGGAGCTGTTTTTT. As protein: CASAGFPGTETNTGELFF.